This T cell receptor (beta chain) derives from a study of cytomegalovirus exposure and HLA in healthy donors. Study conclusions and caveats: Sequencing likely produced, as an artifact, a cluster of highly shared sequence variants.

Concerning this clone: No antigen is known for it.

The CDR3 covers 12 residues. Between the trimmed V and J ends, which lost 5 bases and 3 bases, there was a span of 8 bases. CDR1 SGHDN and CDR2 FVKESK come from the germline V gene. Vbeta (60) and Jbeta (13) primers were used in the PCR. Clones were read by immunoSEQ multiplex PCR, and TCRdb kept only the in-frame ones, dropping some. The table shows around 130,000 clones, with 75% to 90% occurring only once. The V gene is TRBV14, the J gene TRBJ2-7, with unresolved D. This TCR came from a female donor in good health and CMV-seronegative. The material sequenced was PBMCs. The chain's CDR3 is CASSTVHYEQYF. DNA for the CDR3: TGTGCCAGCAGCACCGTACACTACGAGCAGTACTTC.